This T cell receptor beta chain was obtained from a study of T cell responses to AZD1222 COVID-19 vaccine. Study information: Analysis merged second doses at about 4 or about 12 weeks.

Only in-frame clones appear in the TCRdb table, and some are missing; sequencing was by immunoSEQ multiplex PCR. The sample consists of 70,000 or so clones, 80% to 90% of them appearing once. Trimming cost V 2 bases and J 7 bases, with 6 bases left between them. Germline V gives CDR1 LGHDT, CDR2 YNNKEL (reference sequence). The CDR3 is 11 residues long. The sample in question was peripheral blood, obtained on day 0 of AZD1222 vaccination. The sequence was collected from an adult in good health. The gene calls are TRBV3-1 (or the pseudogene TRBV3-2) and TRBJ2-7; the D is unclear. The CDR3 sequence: CASSQLKEQYF. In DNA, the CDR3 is TGTGCCAGCAGCCAACTCAAGGAGCAGTACTTC.